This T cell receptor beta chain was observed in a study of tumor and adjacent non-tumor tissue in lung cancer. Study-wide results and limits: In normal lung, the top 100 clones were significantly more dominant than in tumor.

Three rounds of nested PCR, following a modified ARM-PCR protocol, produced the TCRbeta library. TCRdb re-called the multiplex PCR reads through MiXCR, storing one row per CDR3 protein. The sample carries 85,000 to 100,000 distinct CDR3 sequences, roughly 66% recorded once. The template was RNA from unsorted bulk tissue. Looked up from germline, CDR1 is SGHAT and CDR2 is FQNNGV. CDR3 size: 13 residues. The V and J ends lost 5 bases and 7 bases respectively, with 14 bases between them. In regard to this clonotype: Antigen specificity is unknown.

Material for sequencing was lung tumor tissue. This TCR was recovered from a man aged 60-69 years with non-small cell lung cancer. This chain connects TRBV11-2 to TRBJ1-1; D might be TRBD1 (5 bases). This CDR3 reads CASSVRAGVEAFF. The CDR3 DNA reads TGTGCCAGCAGCGTAAGGGCGGGGGTTGAAGCTTTCTTT.